The 27 T cell receptor beta chains below all came from one sample that was sequenced in a study of blood T cell repertoires in COVID-19. Generated by immunoSEQ multiplex PCR, the TCRdb table keeps only in-frame clones and is missing some. The sample lists some 340,000 clones, around nine tenths occurring once. The sample taken for sequencing was PBMCs or T cells enriched from blood (not recorded which). Receptors originate from a woman in her 30s who had been exposed to COVID-19.

This chain joins TRBV4-1 and TRBJ2-7, with D perhaps matching TRBD1 (6 bases). The CDR3 length is 17 residues. Trimming took 4 bases from V and 2 from J, leaving 21 bases between them. Germline V gene data show CDR1 as MGHRA and CDR2 as YSYEKL. The CDR3 DNA reads TGCGCCAGCAGCCGAGAAATAGGACAGCGACTGACCTACGAGCAGTACTTC. As protein: CASSREIGQRLTYEQYF.

The CDR3 here is CASSPGQATISGANVLTF. The CDR3 DNA is TGCGCCAGCAGCCCCGGACAGGCTACGATCTCTGGGGCCAACGTCCTGACTTTC. The chain employs TRBV5-1 and TRBJ2-6, with 7 bases matching TRBD1. Germline loops: CDR1 SGHRS, CDR2 YFSETQ. The length of the CDR3 is 18 residues. Trimming removed 4 bases from V and 0 bases from J; junction bases left unmatched: 10.

The chain uses TRBV6-5 and TRBJ2-2; 8 bases match TRBD1. Per germline, CDR1 MNHEY and CDR2 SVGAGI. V shed 0 bases and J 6 bases; nucleotides not matched to a gene: 6. The CDR3 sequence is 16 residues long. CDR3 residues: CASSYSRTGSSGELFF. The CDR3 coding sequence is TGTGCCAGCAGTTACTCTAGGACAGGGTCCTCCGGGGAGCTGTTTTTT.

The rearrangement uses TRBV7-2 and TRBJ2-7; 8 nucleotides agree with TRBD1. Germline V gives CDR1 SGHTA, CDR2 FQGNSA. V was clipped by 5 bases and J by 3 bases; unmatched bases: 9. The CDR3 loop spans 15 amino acids. CDR3 region: CASSPRPGGFYEQYF. The CDR3 DNA sequence: TGTGCCAGCAGCCCTCGGCCAGGGGGCTTCTACGAGCAGTACTTC.

This clone was seen just once. The chain combines TRBV29-1 with TRBJ1-2, with 7 positions matching TRBD1. V trimming: 6 bases; J trimming: 2 bases; junction bases outside the gene matches: 18. The CDR3 loop spans 17 amino acids. The germline V gene encodes CDR1 SQVTM and CDR2 ANQGSEA. CDR3 amino acids: CSVGLVLTGIENYGYTF. In DNA form, the CDR3 reads TGCAGCGTGGGTCTTGTTTTGACAGGGATAGAAAACTATGGCTACACCTTC.

The V and J genes are TRBV5-1 and TRBJ1-4, with a tentative D call TRBD1 (5 bases). V lost 5 bases and J 5 bases, leaving 13 bases between the germline ends. This CDR3 is built from 14 residues. In germline, CDR1 is SGHRS, CDR2 YFSETQ. CDR3 nucleotide sequence: TGCGCCAGCAGGGACACCGCATCAAATGAAAAACTGTTTTTT. It yields the protein CASRDTASNEKLFF.

The chain has TRBV7-8 and TRBJ1-2; D gene uncertain. V lost 1 base and J lost 8, with 17 bases in between. The CDR3 is 15 amino acids. Germline CDR1 reads SGHVS; CDR2 reads FQNEAQ. CDR3: CASSLGEVIGNGYTF. The CDR3 DNA is TGTGCCAGCAGCTTAGGAGAGGTTATAGGAAACGGCTACACCTTC.

The rearrangement uses TRBV4-1 and TRBJ1-1; D is possibly TRBD1 (5 bases). The germline CDR1 and CDR2 sequences are MGHRA and YSYEKL. The CDR3 has 15 residues. The V end lost 1 base, the J end lost 1 base, and 10 bases lay between the germline ends. As DNA, the CDR3 is TGCGCCAGCAGCCAAGTCGGCGGGGGGAACACTGAAGCTTTCTTT. It specifies CASSQVGGGNTEAFF.

This clone was detected only once. This sequence joins TRBV5-6 and TRBJ2-5, with 10 nucleotides matching TRBD2. This CDR3 has 15 amino acids. Losses at the gene ends were 0 bases for V and 5 bases for J; bases not matched to a gene: 4. The V gene's germline CDR1 is SGHDT and CDR2 YYEEEE. CDR3 DNA: TGTGCCAGCAGCTTGGTCCTAGCGGGGGAGGAGACCCAGTACTTC. It encodes CASSLVLAGEETQYF.

The rearrangement uses TRBV5-8 and TRBJ2-2; 10 bases match TRBD1. The J segment lost 5 bases and the V segment lost 5 bases, leaving 6 bases of the junction unmatched. CDR1 SGHTS and CDR2 YDEGEE come from the germline V gene. This CDR3 has 15 amino acids. CDR3 sequence (DNA): TGTGCCAGCAGTTCGACAGGGGGCTCGACCGGGGAGCTGTTTTTT. This sequence encodes CASSSTGGSTGELFF.

The chain couples TRBV6-4 to TRBJ2-7, with 7 positions matching TRBD1. This CDR3 comprises 14 residues. V was clipped by 7 bases and J by 2 bases; unmatched bases: 8. Germline CDR1 is MRHNA and CDR2 is SNTAGT. CDR3 sequence (DNA): TGTGCCAGCACCCCGGGACAGAGGACCTACGAGCAGTACTTC. As protein: CASTPGQRTYEQYF.

The V gene is TRBV18, the J gene TRBJ1-6; D unresolved. The CDR3 extends over 14 amino acids. CDR1 and CDR2 from the germline V gene are KGHSH and LQKENI. With 6 bases removed from V and 10 bases from J, the gap between germline ends came to 16 bases. Written as DNA, the CDR3 is TGTGCCAGCTCCGGCGGGGTGGAAGGATCACCCCTCCACTTT. This sequence encodes CASSGGVEGSPLHF.

The V gene is TRBV3-1 (or the pseudogene TRBV3-2), the J gene TRBJ2-1; 9 bases agree with TRBD2. The CDR3 is 16 residues long. The germline V gene encodes CDR1 LGHDT and CDR2 YNNKEL (reference sequence). V dropped 1 base and J dropped 4; count of bases not matched to a gene: 5. As DNA, the CDR3 is TGTGCCAGCAGCCAAGGTAGCGGGGGCCCATACAATGAGCAGTTCTTC. As protein: CASSQGSGGPYNEQFF.

The chain recombines TRBV6-5 with TRBJ1-1; 7 bases fit TRBD1. There are 12 residues in the CDR3. Trimming at V came to 6 bases and at J to 8 bases, leaving 6 bases not matched to a gene. Germline V gene sequence: CDR1 MNHEY, CDR2 SVGAGI. The CDR3 sequence is CASRVGTVEAFF. CDR3 in DNA: TGTGCCAGCAGGGTCGGGACAGTAGAAGCTTTCTTT.

CDR3 bases: TGCGCCAGCAGCTCCTTACTTTCCTATGGCTACACCTTC. Amino acid sequence: CASSSLLSYGYTF. The V gene is TRBV5-1, the J gene TRBJ1-2, with D unresolved. The CDR3 extends over 13 amino acids. CDR1 and CDR2 (germline): SGHRS, YFSETQ. The V end lost 3 bases, the J end lost 4 bases, and 10 bases lay between the germline ends.

The chain recombines TRBV5-1 with TRBJ1-2; 8 bases map to TRBD1. V gave up 0 bases and J gave up 12 bases; unmatched junction bases: 10. The CDR3 consists of 14 residues. The germline V gene has CDR1 SGHRS and CDR2 YFSETQ. CDR3 in DNA: TGCGCCAGCAGCTTGGAAGGACAGGGTACCCCCCACACCTTC. Amino acid sequence: CASSLEGQGTPHTF.

The chain links TRBV15 to TRBJ1-2; 7 nucleotides align to TRBD1. Germline trimming cut 3 bases from V and 6 bases from J; bases unmatched to any gene: 7. Looked up from germline, CDR1 is LNHNV and CDR2 is YYDKDF (reference sequence). CDR3 length: 14 amino acids. The CDR3 region has the DNA TGTGCCACCAGCAGTGACGACAGGGCGGATGGCTACACCTTC. Translating it yields CATSSDDRADGYTF.

The chain combines TRBV9 with TRBJ2-1; 9 bases agree with TRBD1. The ends lost 3 bases at V and 6 bases at J; junction bases unmatched: 7. The CDR3 sequence is 15 residues long. Germline CDR1 is SGDLS and CDR2 is YYNGEE. The CDR3 DNA reads TGTGCCAGCAGCGAGATGGACAGGGGTAGCAATGAGCAGTTCTTC. This gives the protein CASSEMDRGSNEQFF.

V usage is TRBV7-2 and J usage is TRBJ2-3; D gene uncertain. Germline CDR1 SGHTA, CDR2 FQGNSA. This CDR3 region has 13 residues. Trimming pared 6 bases from V and 6 bases from J, leaving 13 bases between. The CDR3 DNA follows: TGTGCCAGCAGTCGATTAGTAACGGATACGCAGTATTTT. As protein: CASSRLVTDTQYF. Complete variable domain (other parts from reference TRBV7-2 and TRBJ2-3): GAGVSQSPSNKVTEKGKDVELRCDPISGHTALYWYRQSLGQGLEFLIYFQGNSAPDKSGLPSDRFSAERTGGSVSTLTIQRTQQEDSAVYLCASSRLVTDTQYFGPGTRLTVL.

This clone appeared once. This chain links TRBV5-1 with TRBJ2-5; TRBD2 is a possible D gene (5 bases). The V gene's germline CDR1 is SGHRS and CDR2 YFSETQ. V lost 3 bases and J lost 3, with 18 bases in between. The CDR3 runs 16 residues. The CDR3 reads CASSSQPGSGEETQYF. In DNA form, the CDR3 reads TGCGCCAGCAGCTCCCAACCAGGATCCGGGGAAGAGACCCAGTACTTC.

The chain recombines TRBV5-1 with TRBJ2-3; 10 bases fit TRBD2. Germline lookup yields CDR1 SGHRS and CDR2 YFSETQ. Trimming took 4 bases from V and 5 from J; bases not matched to a gene: 7. The CDR3 extends over 15 amino acids. CDR3 sequence reads: CASSLSGGRGDTQYF. The CDR3 DNA sequence: TGCGCCAGCAGCCTTAGCGGGGGGCGGGGAGATACGCAGTATTTT.

The rearrangement links TRBV11-3 to TRBJ2-1, with a possible D match to TRBD2 (6 bases). Germline V CDR1 and CDR2: SGHNT, YENEEA. The germline V and J ends were trimmed by 4 bases and 3 bases, with 16 bases remaining between them. The CDR3 consists of 16 residues. CDR3 loop: CASSSLAGGVYNEQFF. The CDR3, as DNA: TGTGCCAGCAGCTCCCTCGCCGGGGGTGTCTACAATGAGCAGTTCTTC.

The CDR3 nucleotides read TGTGCCAGCAGCTTAGCTGCTAGCGGCATCTACGAGCAGTACTTC. This codes for CASSLAASGIYEQYF. The V call is TRBV7-2, the J call TRBJ2-7, with 7 bases identical to TRBD2. The CDR3 runs 15 residues. After removal of 0 bases from V and 3 bases from J, the junction contained 5 bases not matched to a gene. Germline CDR1 reads SGHTA; CDR2 reads FQGNSA.

The chain has TRBV4-2 and TRBJ2-3, with 7 bases lining up with TRBD1. CDR1 LGHNA and CDR2 YNFKEQ come from the germline V gene. CDR3 length equals 17 residues. J was trimmed by 2 bases and V by 2 bases; bases with no gene match: 10. In DNA, the CDR3 is TGTGCCAGCAGCCAAAGGGACAGAGACTCCCCCACAGATACGCAGTATTTT. This translates into CASSQRDRDSPTDTQYF.

The rearrangement joins TRBV5-1 to TRBJ2-3, with 11 positions matching TRBD2. J was trimmed by 4 bases and V by 1 base; bases with no gene match: 2. The CDR3 has 15 residues. Germline CDR1 is SGHRS and CDR2 is YFSETQ. The CDR3 is CASSLRGLAADTQYF. The DNA for the CDR3 is TGCGCCAGCAGCTTGAGGGGACTAGCGGCAGATACGCAGTATTTT.

This chain links TRBV7-9 with TRBJ2-3; D is uncertain. Germline loops: CDR1 SEHNR, CDR2 FQNEAQ (reference sequence). The V end lost 1 base, the J end lost 4 bases, and 15 bases lay between the germline ends. There are 16 residues in the CDR3. The CDR3 nucleotides are TGTGCCAGCAGCTTAGTTCTACGGGTAGTAGCAGATACGCAGTATTTT. Its protein product is CASSLVLRVVADTQYF.

The chain joins TRBV13 to TRBJ1-3; D uncertain. CDR1 and CDR2 (germline): PRHDT, FYEKMQ (reference sequence). Trimming removed 4 bases from V and 2 bases from J, with 15 bases in between. The CDR3 covers 16 residues. The CDR3 nucleotides read TGTGCCAGCAGCTCCCAGGAGGCTGTGGCTGGAAACACCATATATTTT. Translating it yields CASSSQEAVAGNTIYF.